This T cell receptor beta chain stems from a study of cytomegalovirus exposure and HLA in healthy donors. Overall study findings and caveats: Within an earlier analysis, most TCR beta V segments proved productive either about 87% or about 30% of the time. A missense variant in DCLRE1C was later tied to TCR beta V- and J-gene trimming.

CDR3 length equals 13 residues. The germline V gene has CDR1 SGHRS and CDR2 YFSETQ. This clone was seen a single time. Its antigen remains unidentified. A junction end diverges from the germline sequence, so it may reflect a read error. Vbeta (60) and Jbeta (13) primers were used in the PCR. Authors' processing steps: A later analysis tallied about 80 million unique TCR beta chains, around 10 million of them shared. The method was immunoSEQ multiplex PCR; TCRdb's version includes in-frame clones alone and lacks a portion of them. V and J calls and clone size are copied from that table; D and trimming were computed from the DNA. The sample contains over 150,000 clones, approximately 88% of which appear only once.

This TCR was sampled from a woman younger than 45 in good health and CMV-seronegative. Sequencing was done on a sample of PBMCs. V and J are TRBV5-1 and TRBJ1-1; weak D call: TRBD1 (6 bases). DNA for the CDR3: TGCGCCAGCGCTAACCATGGGGACACTGAAGCTTTCTTC. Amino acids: CASANHGDTEAFF.